The 9 T cell receptor beta chains reported below all come from one sample, sequenced in a study of molecular identifiers for immune sequencing clone quantification. TCRdb recomputed calls from the PCR reads with MiXCR, one row per CDR3 protein. The sample comprises tens of thousands of distinct CDR3 sequences, approximately 17% of which are singletons, and about 6.6% rests with the top ten. Sequences were obtained from naive CD8+ T cells from blood, with Jurkat cell RNA spiked in. As to subset: FACS-sorted CD8+CD4-CCR7+CD45RA+ naive T cells. The receptors originated from a human donor in good health. Some libraries in this study had Jurkat cell RNA spiked in.

This clonotype was detected only a few times. This chain uses TRBV7-9 with TRBJ2-7; perhaps TRBD1 as D (7 bases). The CDR3 is 17 residues long. The germline CDR1 and CDR2 sequences are SEHNR and FQNEAQ (reference sequence). V gave up 2 bases and J gave up 0 bases, with 17 bases separating them. For the CDR3, the DNA is TGTGCCAGCAGCTTAAGTACCGGGGGACAGAGCTCCTACGAGCAGTACTTC. This codes for CASSLSTGGQSSYEQYF. The entire variable domain, with the rest obtained from reference TRBV7-9 and TRBJ2-7, is as follows: DTGVSQNPRHKITKRGQNVTFRCDPISEHNRLYWYRQTLGQGPEFLTYFQNEAQLEKSRLLSDRFSAERPKGSFSTLEIQRTEQGDSAMYLCASSLSTGGQSSYEQYFGPGTRLTVT.

Remarks on this clonotype: This CDR3 fails to terminate in the conserved phenylalanine or tryptophan, so it likely reflects a read error. The chain couples TRBV19 to TRBJ2-3, with a weak D call TRBD2 (6 bases). Germline loops: CDR1 LNHDA, CDR2 SQIVND (reference sequence). V lost 5 bases and J 5 bases, leaving 11 bases between the germline ends. The CDR3 extends over 13 amino acids. The CDR3 DNA follows: TGTGCCAGTAGTTCCGGGGGTCTAGATACGCAGTATTTA. Its protein is CASSSGGLDTQYL.

This clonotype was seen repeatedly, ten times or more. This chain joins TRBV29-1 and TRBJ2-7; 8 positions match TRBD1. Losses at the gene ends were 6 bases for V and 0 bases for J; bases not matched to a gene: 7. Germline V gives CDR1 SQVTM, CDR2 ANQGSEA. CDR3 size: 14 residues. In nucleotides, the CDR3 is TGCAGCGTCGAGGGACAGGCTAACTCCTACGAGCAGTACTTC. It specifies CSVEGQANSYEQYF.

In its sample, this clonotype was seen many times. CDR3 nucleotide sequence: TGCAGCGTTTTAAACACCGGGGAGCTGTTTTTT. It specifies CSVLNTGELFF. The V call is TRBV29-1, the J call TRBJ2-2; no definite D call. Trimming removed 5 bases from V and 2 bases from J, with 3 bases in between. Per germline, CDR1 SQVTM and CDR2 ANQGSEA. The CDR3 loop spans 11 amino acids.

Details on this clonotype: A read error may explain this, as a much larger clone is one base away. The chain joins TRBV11-1 to TRBJ2-1; D unclear. The CDR3 is 13 residues long. CDR1 is SGHAT, CDR2 FQDESV, per germline (reference sequence). The CDR3 here is CASRSSLSADKSF. The CDR3 region has the DNA TGTGCCAGCCGTTCCTCCCTCTCGGCTGACAAGAGCTTC.

This clonotype was counted once. The chain has TRBV7-9 and TRBJ1-6; the match to TRBD1 covers 12 bases. V dropped 7 bases and J dropped 9; count of bases not matched to a gene: 7. The CDR3 is made up of 15 amino acids. Germline loops: CDR1 SEHNR, CDR2 FQNEAQ (reference sequence). DNA for the CDR3: TGTGCCAGCAACTGGGACAGGGGGCTGGGTTCACCCCTCCACTTT. Amino acids: CASNWDRGLGSPLHF.

The CDR3, as DNA: TGTGCCAGCAGGCAACTAGCGGGCTCCTACAATGAGCAGTTCTTC. Translating gives CASRQLAGSYNEQFF. J is TRBJ2-1 and V is TRBV6-4; 9 nucleotides match TRBD2. Germline CDR1 and CDR2: MRHNA and SNTAGT. Trimming cost V 6 bases and J 0 bases; bases outside gene matches: 3. The CDR3 has 15 amino acids.

This clonotype was recorded many times. This chain connects TRBV13 to TRBJ1-2; TRBD1 agrees at 9 bases. This CDR3 contains 14 residues. CDR1 and CDR2 (germline): PRHDT, FYEKMQ (reference sequence). The ends lost 4 bases at V and 6 bases at J; junction bases unmatched: 6. CDR3 residues: CASSSDRGIHGYTF. For the CDR3, the DNA is TGTGCCAGCAGCTCGGACAGGGGAATCCATGGCTACACCTTC.

This clonotype was seen at least ten times. The genes are TRBV27 and TRBJ2-3; D unresolved. This CDR3 region has 14 residues. Germline V gene sequence: CDR1 MNHEY, CDR2 SMNVEV (reference sequence). Deletions cut 6 bases from V and 0 bases from J, with 10 bases between. CDR3 DNA sequence: TGTGCCAGCAGCATCGTGGACAGCACAGATACGCAGTATTTT. This gives the protein CASSIVDSTDTQYF.